This T cell receptor (beta chain) was sequenced in a study of cytomegalovirus exposure and HLA in healthy donors. A multiplex PCR was run with 60 Vbeta primers and 13 Jbeta primers. Original handling: Later, an analysis found 75 million to 100 million unique TCR beta chains, and 8.5 million to 14 million of these were shared. Here immunoSEQ multiplex PCR was the method, and the copy in TCRdb shows in-frame clones only, minus some. Clonal size and the V and J genes are those of that table, whereas D and trimming came from the DNA. The sample gives tens of thousands of clones, 81% of which show up once; 2.7% is in the top ten. This TCR was recovered from a man aged 50 or older in good health and CMV-seronegative. Sequencing input: PBMCs.

The CDR3: CAWSWESEAFF. CDR3 DNA: TGTGCCTGGAGTTGGGAGTCTGAAGCTTTCTTT. This chain joins TRBV30 and TRBJ1-1; D is uncertain. CDR1 and CDR2 from the germline V gene are GTSNPN and SVGIG (reference sequence). With 2 bases removed from V and 6 bases from J, the gap between germline ends came to 7 bases. The CDR3 has 11 residues.